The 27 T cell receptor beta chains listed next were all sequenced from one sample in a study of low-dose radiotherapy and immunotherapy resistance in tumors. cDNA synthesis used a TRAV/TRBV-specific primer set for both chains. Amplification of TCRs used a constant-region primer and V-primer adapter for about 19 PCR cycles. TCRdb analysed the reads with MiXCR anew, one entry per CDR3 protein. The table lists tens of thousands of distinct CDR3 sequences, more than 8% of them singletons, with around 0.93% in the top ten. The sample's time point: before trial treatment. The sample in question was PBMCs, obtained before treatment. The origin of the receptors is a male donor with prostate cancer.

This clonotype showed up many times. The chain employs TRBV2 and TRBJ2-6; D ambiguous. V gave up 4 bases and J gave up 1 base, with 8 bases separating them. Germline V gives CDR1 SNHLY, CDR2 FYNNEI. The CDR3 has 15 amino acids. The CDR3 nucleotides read TGTGCCAGCAGTGGACTGCTATCTGGGGCCAACGTCCTGACTTTC. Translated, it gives CASSGLLSGANVLTF.

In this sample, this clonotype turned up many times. The CDR3 loop is CASSFGASYEQYF. Here the CDR3 DNA reads TGTGCCAGCAGCTTCGGGGCCTCCTACGAGCAGTACTTC. The chain links TRBV7-3 to TRBJ2-7; D could derive from TRBD1 or TRBD2 (5 bases each). Germline CDR1 SGHTA, CDR2 FQGTGA. Trimming took off 3 bases at V and 0 bases at J, with 6 bases between the two ends. The CDR3 loop spans 13 amino acids. Full variable domain (remainder filled in from reference TRBV7-3 and TRBJ2-7): GAGVSQTPSNKVTEKGKYVELRCDPISGHTALYWYRQSLGQGPEFLIYFQGTGAADDSGLPNDRFFAVRPEGSVSTLKIQRTERGDSAVYLCASSFGASYEQYFGPGTRLTVT.

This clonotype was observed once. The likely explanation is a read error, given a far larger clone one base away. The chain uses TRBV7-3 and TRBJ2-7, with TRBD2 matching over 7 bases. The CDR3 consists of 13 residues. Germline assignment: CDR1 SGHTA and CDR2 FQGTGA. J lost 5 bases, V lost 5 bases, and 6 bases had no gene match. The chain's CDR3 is CASSQGLSNEQYF. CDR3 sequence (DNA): TGTGCCAGCAGCCAGGGACTATCCAACGAGCAGTACTTC.

The CDR3 DNA is TGTGCCATCAGTGAGCCTTTATCGGGGGGGAGCTCCTACGAGCAGTACTTC. Its translation is CAISEPLSGGSSYEQYF. V and J are TRBV10-3 and TRBJ2-7; 8 bases map to TRBD2. Unmatched junction bases numbered 9, after V lost 2 bases and J lost 0 bases. The CDR3 is 17 amino acids. Germline V gene sequence: CDR1 ENHRY, CDR2 SYGVKD.

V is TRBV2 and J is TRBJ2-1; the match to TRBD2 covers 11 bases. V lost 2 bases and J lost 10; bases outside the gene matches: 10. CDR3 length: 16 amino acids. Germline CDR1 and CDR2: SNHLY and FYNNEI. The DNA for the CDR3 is TGTGCCAGCAGTGAACGCCCACTAGCGGGAGTGGAGGAGCAGTTCTTC. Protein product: CASSERPLAGVEEQFF.

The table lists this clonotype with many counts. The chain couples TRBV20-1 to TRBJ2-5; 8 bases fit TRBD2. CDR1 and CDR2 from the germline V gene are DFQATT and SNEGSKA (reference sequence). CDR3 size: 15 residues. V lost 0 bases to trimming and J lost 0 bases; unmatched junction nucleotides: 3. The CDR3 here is CSARDSGAYQETQYF. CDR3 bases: TGCAGTGCTAGAGATAGCGGGGCGTACCAAGAGACCCAGTACTTC.

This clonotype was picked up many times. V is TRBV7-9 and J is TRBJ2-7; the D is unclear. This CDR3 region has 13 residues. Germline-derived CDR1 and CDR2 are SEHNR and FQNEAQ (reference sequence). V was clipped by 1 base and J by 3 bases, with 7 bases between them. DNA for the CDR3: TGTGCCAGCAGCTTAGACACGGACTACGAGCAGTACTTC. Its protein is CASSLDTDYEQYF.

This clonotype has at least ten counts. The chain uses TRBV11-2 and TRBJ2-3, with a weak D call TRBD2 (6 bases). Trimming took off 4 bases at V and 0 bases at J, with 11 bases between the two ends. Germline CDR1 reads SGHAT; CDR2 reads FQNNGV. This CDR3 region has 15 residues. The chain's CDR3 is CASSSTGLSTDTQYF. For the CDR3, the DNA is TGTGCCAGCAGCTCCACGGGACTTAGCACAGATACGCAGTATTTT.

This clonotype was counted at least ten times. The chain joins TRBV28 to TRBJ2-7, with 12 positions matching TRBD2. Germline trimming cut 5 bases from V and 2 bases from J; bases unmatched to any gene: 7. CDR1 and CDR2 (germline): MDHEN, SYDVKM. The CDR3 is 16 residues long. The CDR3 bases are TGTGCCAGCAGTACCCCCGCTAGCGGGAGGGCCTACGAGCAGTACTTC. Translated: CASSTPASGRAYEQYF.

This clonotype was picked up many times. CDR3 nucleotide sequence: TGTGCCAGCACCTCTAGCGGGGGTTTCAATGAGCAGTTCTTC. Its protein is CASTSSGGFNEQFF. The chain is built from TRBV12-3 or TRBV12-4 and TRBJ2-7; 10 positions agree with TRBD2. The DNA matches TRBJ2-1 better at its end, which makes the J call doubtful. The CDR3 sequence is 14 residues long.

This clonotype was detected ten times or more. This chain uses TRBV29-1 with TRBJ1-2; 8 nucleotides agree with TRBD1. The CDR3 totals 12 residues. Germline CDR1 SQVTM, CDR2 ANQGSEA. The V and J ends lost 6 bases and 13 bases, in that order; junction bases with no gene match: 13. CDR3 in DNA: TGCAGCGTGGGACCGGGACAGGCCCGGGGCACCTTC. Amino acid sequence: CSVGPGQARGTF.

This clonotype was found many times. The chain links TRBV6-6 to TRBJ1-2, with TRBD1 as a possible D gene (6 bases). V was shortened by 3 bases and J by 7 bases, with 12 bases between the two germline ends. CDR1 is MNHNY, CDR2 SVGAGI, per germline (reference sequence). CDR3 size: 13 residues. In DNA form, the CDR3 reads TGTGCCAGCAGTTATGAGAGGGGGGGTGGCTACACCTTC. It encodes CASSYERGGGYTF.

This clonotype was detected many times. CDR3: CASSPLTGVYEQYF. CDR3 coding DNA: TGTGCCAGCAGCCCCTTGACAGGCGTTTACGAGCAGTACTTC. The chain is built from TRBV3-1 and TRBJ2-7; D perhaps matches TRBD1 (6 bases). The germline V and J ends were trimmed by 4 bases and 4 bases, with 14 bases remaining between them. The CDR3 covers 14 residues. Germline loops: CDR1 LGHDT, CDR2 YNNKEL (reference sequence).

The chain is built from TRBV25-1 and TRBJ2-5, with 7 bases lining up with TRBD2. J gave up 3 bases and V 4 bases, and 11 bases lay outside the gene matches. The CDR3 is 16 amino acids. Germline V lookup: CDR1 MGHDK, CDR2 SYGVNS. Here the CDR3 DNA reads TGTGCCAGCAGTGTCCTGGGGGAGGGCCGGGAAGAGACCCAGTACTTC. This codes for CASSVLGEGREETQYF.

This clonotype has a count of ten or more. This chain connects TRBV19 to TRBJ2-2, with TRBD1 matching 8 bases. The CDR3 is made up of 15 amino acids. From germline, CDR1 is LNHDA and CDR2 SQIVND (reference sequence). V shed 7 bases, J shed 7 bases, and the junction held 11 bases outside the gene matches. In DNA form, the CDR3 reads TGTGCCAGTAATAATCAGGGGGCCAGGGGCGGGGAGCTGTTTTTT. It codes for CASNNQGARGGELFF.

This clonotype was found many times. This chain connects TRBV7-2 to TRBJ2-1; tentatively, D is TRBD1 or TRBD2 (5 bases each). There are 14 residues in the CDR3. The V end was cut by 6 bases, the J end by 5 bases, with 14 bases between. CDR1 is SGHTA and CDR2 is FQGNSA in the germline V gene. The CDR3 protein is CASRSGAGNNEQFF. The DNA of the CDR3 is TGTGCCAGCAGATCCGGGGCAGGGAACAATGAGCAGTTCTTC.

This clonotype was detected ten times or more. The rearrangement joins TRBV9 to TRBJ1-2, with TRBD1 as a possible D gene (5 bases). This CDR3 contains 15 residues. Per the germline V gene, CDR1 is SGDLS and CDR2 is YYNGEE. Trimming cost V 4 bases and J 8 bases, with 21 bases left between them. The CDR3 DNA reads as TGTGCCAGCAGCCCAGCGGGGCGGGGAGTAAGCGGCTACACCTTC. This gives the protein CASSPAGRGVSGYTF.

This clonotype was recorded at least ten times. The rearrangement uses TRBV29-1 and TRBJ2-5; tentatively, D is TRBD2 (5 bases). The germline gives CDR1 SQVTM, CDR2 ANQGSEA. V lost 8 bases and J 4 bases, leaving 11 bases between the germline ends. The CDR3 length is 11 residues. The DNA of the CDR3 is TGCAGCCCCGCCCGGGGAGAGACCCAGTACTTC. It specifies CSPARGETQYF.

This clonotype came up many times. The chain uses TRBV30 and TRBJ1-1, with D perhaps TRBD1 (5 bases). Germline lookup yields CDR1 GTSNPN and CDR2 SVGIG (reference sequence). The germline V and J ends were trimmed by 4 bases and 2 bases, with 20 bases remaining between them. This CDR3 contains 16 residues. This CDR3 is CAWNRKGGAGNTEAFF. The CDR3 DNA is TGTGCCTGGAATAGGAAGGGCGGGGCGGGCAACACTGAAGCTTTCTTT. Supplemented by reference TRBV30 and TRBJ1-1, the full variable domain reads SQTIHQWPATLVQPVGSPLSLECTVEGTSNPNLYWYRQAAGRGLQLLFYSVGIGQISSEVPQNLSASRPQDRQFILSSKKLLLSDSGFYLCAWNRKGGAGNTEAFFGQGTRLTVV.

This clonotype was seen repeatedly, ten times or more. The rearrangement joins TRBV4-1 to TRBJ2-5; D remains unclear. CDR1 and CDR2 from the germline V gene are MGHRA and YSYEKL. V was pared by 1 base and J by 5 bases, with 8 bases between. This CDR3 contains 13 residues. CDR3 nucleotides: TGCGCCAGCAGCCAAGGGTATCGTGAGACCCAGTACTTC. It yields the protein CASSQGYRETQYF.

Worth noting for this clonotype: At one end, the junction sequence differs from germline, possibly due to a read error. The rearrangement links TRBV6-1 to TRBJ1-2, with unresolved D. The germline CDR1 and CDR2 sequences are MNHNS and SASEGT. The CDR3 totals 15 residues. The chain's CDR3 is CASSEVGGGRDGYTF. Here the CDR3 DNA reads TGTGCTAGCAGTGAAGTGGGCGGTGGTAGGGATGGCTACACCTTC.

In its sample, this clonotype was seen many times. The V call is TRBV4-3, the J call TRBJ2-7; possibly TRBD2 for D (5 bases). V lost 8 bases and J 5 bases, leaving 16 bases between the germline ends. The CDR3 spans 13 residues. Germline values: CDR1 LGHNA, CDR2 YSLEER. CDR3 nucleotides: TGCGCCAGCTCGGACTGGGTGAAGAACGAGCAGTACTTC. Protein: CASSDWVKNEQYF.

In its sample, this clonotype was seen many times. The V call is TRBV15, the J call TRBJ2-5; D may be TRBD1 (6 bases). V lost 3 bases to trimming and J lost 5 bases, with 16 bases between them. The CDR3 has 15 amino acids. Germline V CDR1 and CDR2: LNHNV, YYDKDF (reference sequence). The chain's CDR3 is CATSRDGVGAETQYF. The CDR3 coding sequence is TGTGCCACCAGCAGGGACGGGGTGGGGGCCGAGACCCAGTACTTC.

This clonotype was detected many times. CDR3 nucleotide sequence: TGCAGTGCGCCTAGCGGGACATACGAGCAGTACTTC. It encodes CSAPSGTYEQYF. This chain uses TRBV20-1 with TRBJ2-7; 9 bases map to TRBD2. The V and J ends lost 6 bases and 4 bases, in that order; junction bases with no gene match: 4. This CDR3 region has 12 residues. Germline V gene sequence: CDR1 DFQATT, CDR2 SNEGSKA (reference sequence).

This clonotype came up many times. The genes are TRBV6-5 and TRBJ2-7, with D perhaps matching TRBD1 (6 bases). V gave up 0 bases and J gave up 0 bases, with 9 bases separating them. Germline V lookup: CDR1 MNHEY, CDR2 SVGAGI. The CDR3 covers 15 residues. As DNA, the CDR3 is TGTGCCAGCAGTTACTCGGACAGCCCCTCCTACGAGCAGTACTTC. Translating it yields CASSYSDSPSYEQYF.

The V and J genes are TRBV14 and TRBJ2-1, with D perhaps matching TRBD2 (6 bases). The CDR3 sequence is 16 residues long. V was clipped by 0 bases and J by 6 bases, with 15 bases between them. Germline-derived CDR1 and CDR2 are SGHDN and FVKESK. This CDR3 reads CASSQETGVFPNEQFF. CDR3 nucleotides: TGTGCCAGCAGCCAAGAAACGGGAGTATTCCCCAATGAGCAGTTCTTC.

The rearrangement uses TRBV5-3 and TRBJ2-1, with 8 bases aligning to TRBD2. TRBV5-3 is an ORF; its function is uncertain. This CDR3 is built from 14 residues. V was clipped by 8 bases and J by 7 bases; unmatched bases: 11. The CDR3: CASSPSSGNNEQFF. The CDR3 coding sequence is TGTGCCAGCAGCCCAAGTAGCGGGAATAATGAGCAGTTCTTC.